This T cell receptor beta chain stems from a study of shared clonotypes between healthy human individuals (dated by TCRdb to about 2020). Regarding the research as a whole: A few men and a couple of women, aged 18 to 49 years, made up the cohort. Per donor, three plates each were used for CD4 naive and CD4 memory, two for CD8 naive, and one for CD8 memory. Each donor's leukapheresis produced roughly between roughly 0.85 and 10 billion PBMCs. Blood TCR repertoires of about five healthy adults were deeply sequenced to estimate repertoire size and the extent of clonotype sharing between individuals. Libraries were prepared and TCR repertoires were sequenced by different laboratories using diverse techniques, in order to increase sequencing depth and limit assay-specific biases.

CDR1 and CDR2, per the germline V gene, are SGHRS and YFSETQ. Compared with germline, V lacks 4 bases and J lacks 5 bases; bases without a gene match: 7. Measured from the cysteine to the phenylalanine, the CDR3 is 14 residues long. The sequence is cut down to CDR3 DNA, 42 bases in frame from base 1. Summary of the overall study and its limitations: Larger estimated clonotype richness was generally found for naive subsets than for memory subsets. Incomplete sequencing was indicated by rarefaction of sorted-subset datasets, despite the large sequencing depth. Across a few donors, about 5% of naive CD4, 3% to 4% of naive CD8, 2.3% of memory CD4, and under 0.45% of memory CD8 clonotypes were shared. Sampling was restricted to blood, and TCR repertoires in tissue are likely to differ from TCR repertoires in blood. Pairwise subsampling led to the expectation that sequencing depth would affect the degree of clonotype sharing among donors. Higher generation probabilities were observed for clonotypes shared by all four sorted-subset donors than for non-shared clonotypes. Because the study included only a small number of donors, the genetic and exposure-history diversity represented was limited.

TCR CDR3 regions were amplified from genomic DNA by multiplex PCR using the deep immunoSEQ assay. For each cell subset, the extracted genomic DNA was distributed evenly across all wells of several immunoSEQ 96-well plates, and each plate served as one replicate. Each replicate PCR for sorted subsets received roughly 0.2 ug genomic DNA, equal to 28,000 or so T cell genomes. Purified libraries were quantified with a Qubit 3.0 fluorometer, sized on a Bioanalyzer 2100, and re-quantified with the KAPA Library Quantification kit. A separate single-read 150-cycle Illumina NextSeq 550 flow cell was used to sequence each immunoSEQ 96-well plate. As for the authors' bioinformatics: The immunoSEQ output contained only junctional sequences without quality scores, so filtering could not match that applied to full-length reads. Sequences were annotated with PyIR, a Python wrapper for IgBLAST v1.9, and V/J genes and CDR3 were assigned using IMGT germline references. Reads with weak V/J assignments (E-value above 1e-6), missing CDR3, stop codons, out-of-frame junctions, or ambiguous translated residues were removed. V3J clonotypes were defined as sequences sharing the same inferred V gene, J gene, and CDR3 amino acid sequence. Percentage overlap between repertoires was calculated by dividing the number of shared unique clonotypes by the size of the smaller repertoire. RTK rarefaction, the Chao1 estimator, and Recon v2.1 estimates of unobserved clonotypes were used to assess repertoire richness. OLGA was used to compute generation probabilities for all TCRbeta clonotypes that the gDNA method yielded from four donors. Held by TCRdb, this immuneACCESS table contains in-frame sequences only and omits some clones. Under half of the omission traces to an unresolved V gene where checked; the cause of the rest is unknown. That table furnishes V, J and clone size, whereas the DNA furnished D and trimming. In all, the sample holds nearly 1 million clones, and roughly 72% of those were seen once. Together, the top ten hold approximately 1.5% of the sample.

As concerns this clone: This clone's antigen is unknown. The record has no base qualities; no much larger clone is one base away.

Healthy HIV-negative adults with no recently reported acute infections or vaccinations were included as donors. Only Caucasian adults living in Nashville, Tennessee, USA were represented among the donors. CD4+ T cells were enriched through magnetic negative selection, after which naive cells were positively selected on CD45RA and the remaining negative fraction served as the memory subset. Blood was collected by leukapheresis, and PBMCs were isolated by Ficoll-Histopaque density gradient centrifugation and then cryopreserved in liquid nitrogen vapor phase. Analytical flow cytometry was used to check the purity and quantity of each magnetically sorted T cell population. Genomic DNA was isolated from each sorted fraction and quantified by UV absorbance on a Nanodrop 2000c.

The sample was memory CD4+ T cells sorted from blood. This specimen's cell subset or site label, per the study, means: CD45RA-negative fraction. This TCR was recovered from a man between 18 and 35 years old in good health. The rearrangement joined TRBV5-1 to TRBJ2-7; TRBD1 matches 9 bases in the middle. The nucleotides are TGCGCCAGCAGCCGCGCGGGACAGGGAGACGAGCAGTACTTC. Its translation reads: CASSRAGQGDEQYF. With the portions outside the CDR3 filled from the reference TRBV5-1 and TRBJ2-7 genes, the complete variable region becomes KAGVTQTPRYLIKTRGQQVTLSCSPISGHRSVSWYQQTPGQGLQFLFEYFSETQRNKGNFPGRFSGRQFSNSRSEMNVSTLELGDSALYLCASSRAGQGDEQYFGPGTRLTVT.